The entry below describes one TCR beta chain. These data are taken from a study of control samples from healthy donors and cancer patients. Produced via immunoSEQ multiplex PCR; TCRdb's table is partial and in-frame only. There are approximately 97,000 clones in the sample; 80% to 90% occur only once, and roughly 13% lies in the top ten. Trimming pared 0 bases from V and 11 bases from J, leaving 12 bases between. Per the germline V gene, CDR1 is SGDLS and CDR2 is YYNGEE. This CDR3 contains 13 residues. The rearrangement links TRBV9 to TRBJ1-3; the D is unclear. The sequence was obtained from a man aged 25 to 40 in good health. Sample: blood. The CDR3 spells CASSVGVDFAIYF. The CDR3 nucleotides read TGTGCCAGCAGCGTAGGAGTCGACTTCGCCATATATTTT.